This TCR beta chain was sequenced for a study of T cell responses to AZD1222 COVID-19 vaccine. The assay was immunoSEQ multiplex PCR, and TCRdb's table has in-frame clones only and misses some. The data contain over 100,000 clones, roughly 92% of them singletons. Of note for this clone: What it binds is unknown.

V dropped 5 bases and J dropped 5; count of bases not matched to a gene: 8. Germline V gives CDR1 SGHTA, CDR2 FQGNSA. The CDR3 totals 14 residues. General study results and limits: When two AZD1222 doses had been given, Spike-specific TCR breadth and depth rose. Reportedly, nearly half the spike-specific TCRs target unmutated variant regions. Repertoire samples came only from after the peak T cell response.

The source of this sequence is an adult in good health. Sequenced material: peripheral blood, taken on day 0 of AZD1222 vaccination. The genes are TRBV7-2 and TRBJ1-1, with 7 bases matching TRBD1. Here the CDR3 DNA reads TGTGCCAGCAGCACGAGGGACAGCGGGACTGAAGCTTTCTTT. Its translation: CASSTRDSGTEAFF.